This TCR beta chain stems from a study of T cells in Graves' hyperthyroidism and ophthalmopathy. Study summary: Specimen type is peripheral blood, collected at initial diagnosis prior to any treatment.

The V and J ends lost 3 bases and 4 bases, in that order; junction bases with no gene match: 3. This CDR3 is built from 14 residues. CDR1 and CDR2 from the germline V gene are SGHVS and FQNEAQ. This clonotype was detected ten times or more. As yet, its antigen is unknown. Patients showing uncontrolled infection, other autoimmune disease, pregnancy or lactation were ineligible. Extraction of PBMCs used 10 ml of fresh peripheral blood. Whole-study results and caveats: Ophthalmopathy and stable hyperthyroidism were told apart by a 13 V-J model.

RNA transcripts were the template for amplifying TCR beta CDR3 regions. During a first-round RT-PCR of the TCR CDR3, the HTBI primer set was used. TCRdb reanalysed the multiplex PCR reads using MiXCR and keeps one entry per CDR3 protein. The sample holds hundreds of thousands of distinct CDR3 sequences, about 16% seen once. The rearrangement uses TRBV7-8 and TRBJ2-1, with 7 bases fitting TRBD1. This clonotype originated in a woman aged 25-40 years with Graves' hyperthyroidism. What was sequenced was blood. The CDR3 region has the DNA TGTGCCAGCAGCTTGAGGGGGCCTTACAATGAGCAGTTCTTC. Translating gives CASSLRGPYNEQFF.